This TCR beta chain was identified during a study of patients and donors after allogeneic stem cell transplantation. TCRdb re-derived calls from the RT-PCR reads in MiXCR, one entry per CDR3 protein. The table includes fewer than 500,000 distinct CDR3 sequences, 16% detected once. Germline CDR1 reads ENHRY; CDR2 reads SYGVKD. The CDR3 is made up of 15 amino acids. Germline trimming cut 1 base from V and 6 bases from J; bases unmatched to any gene: 8. This clonotype was seen more than once but under ten times. The receptor was isolated from a human donor who was either an allogeneic HSCT recipient or a stem cell or donor lymphocyte infusion donor (not recorded which). It is not recorded whose cells these are; they may come from a transplant donor. J is TRBJ2-7 and V is TRBV10-3; 8 bases are shared with TRBD1. The sequencing input was blood, either unsorted or a sorted T cell fraction (not recorded which). CDR3 sequence reads: CAISELGQGTSEQYF. The CDR3 DNA reads as TGTGCCATCAGTGAGTTAGGACAGGGAACTAGCGAGCAGTACTTC.